This TCR beta chain was sequenced during a study of T cells in Graves' hyperthyroidism and ophthalmopathy. General study points: Prediction of ophthalmopathy progression came a median about 6 months pre-onset. Ophthalmopathy stood apart from stable hyperthyroidism in a 13 V-J model.

This clonotype was counted ten times or more. The antigen remains unidentified. Patients aged 18 to 65 had newly diagnosed hyperthyroidism of under 2 months' duration. The CDR3 is 14 residues long. The germline CDR1 and CDR2 sequences are SGDLS and YYNGEE. V shed 1 base and J shed 0 bases, with 7 bases lying between them. TCR beta CDR3 regions were amplified from RNA. Primed by the HTBI set, a first-round RT-PCR was run on the TCR CDR3. TCRdb re-analysed the multiplex PCR reads in MiXCR, keeping a single row per CDR3 protein. Here the sample spans a few hundred thousand distinct CDR3 sequences, 20% being singletons.

The chain is built from TRBV9 and TRBJ1-2; D not certain. The specimen was blood. This receptor was taken from a man between 18 and 35 years old with Graves' hyperthyroidism. The CDR3 DNA reads as TGTGCCAGCAGCGTATCAGAGTCTAACTATGGCTACACCTTC. It translates to CASSVSESNYGYTF.